The 28 T cell receptor beta chains below were found in one sample sequenced in a study of monozygotic twins with inflammatory bowel disease. TCRdb derives one entry per CDR3 protein from the 5' RACE reads, leaving out DNA. The sample features some 330,000 distinct CDR3 sequences, with less than 6.5% in its top ten. Material for sequencing was blood. The receptors originated from a human donor with ulcerative colitis or Crohn's disease, or a healthy co-twin of an affected twin (not recorded which).

CDR3 sequence reads: CASSLTAGTGPTGELFF. The V and J genes are TRBV4-2 and TRBJ2-2; TCRdb's D gene call, TRBD1, goes unchecked for lack of DNA. CDR3 length: 17 amino acids. The germline gives CDR1 LGHNA, CDR2 YNFKEQ.

This sequence joins TRBV5-1 and TRBJ2-7; the D call from TCRdb, TRBD2, cannot be confirmed without DNA. The CDR3 contains 13 residues. From germline, CDR1 is SGHRS and CDR2 YFSETQ. The CDR3 loop is CASSLDGGGGQYF.

The gene calls are TRBV9 and TRBJ2-1; as DNA is missing, the TRBD2 call by TCRdb cannot be tested. This CDR3 has 15 residues. The germline gives CDR1 SGDLS, CDR2 YYNGEE. The CDR3 sequence is CASSPRLAGFNEQFF.

This chain uses TRBV3-1 with TRBJ2-3. The CDR3 sequence is 14 residues long. CDR1 LGHDT and CDR2 YNNKEL come from the germline V gene (reference sequence). The chain's CDR3 is CASSQDLRRDTQYF.

The chain is built from TRBV7-9 and TRBJ1-1. CDR1 is SEHNR, CDR2 FQNEAQ, per germline (reference sequence). The CDR3 extends over 15 amino acids. The CDR3 sequence: CAGSLEGLKNTEAFF.

J is TRBJ2-3 and V is TRBV7-3; the TRBD1 assignment by TCRdb is unverifiable without DNA. The CDR3 is 15 amino acids. The germline gives CDR1 SGHTA, CDR2 FQGTGA. The CDR3 loop reads CATSGGESSTDTQYF.

The chain employs TRBV4-3 and TRBJ1-1. From germline, CDR1 is LGHNA and CDR2 YSLEER. The CDR3 contains 15 residues. The CDR3 region is CASSQAVAVNTEAFF.

This chain uses TRBV28 with TRBJ1-1; the TCRdb D gene call, TRBD1, has no DNA to confirm it. The CDR3 runs 16 residues. Germline values: CDR1 MDHEN, CDR2 SYDVKM. The CDR3 sequence is CASSPRGGKMNTEAFF.

The chain recombines TRBV15 with TRBJ2-3. The CDR3 is made up of 12 amino acids. Germline V gene data show CDR1 as LNHNV and CDR2 as YYDKDF (reference sequence). CDR3 loop: CATRIGTDTQYF.

This chain joins TRBV6-2 or TRBV6-3 and TRBJ2-1; TCRdb outputs TRBD1, but without DNA this stays unchecked. CDR1 MNHEY and CDR2 SVGEGT come from the germline V gene. The CDR3 totals 12 residues. The CDR3 reads CAIGQGANEQFF.

The chain combines TRBV24-1 with TRBJ2-5. Germline lookup yields CDR1 KGHDR and CDR2 SFDVKD. The CDR3 extends over 13 amino acids. The CDR3 spells CATSDFSSETQYF.

The CDR3 region is CASSSGRENIQYF. The chain is built from TRBV7-2 and TRBJ2-4; TCRdb returns TRBD2, unconfirmable since there is no DNA. Germline values: CDR1 SGHTA, CDR2 FQGNSA. The CDR3 length is 13 residues. Supplemented by reference TRBV7-2 and TRBJ2-4, the full variable domain reads GAGVSQSPSNKVTEKGKDVELRCDPISGHTALYWYRQSLGQGLEFLIYFQGNSAPDKSGLPSDRFSAERTGGSVSTLTIQRTQQEDSAVYLCASSSGRENIQYFGAGTRLSVL.

This chain connects TRBV14 to TRBJ2-1; TCRdb reports TRBD2, a call that lacks DNA to check it against. CDR1 is SGHDN, CDR2 FVKESK, per germline. CDR3 size: 15 residues. CDR3: CASSQGAAGGREQFF.

The chain carries TRBV7-9 and TRBJ1-2. The germline V gene has CDR1 SEHNR and CDR2 FQNEAQ (reference sequence). There are 12 residues in the CDR3. The CDR3: CASSSDYYGYTF.

CDR3 in amino acids: CASSLFDLTIEQFF. The genes are TRBV11-2 and TRBJ2-1. Germline lookup yields CDR1 SGHAT and CDR2 FQNNGV. The CDR3 runs 14 residues.

This chain joins TRBV18 and TRBJ1-1; as DNA is missing, the TRBD1 call by TCRdb cannot be tested. Germline V gives CDR1 KGHSH, CDR2 LQKENI. This CDR3 has 14 residues. The CDR3 loop is CASSPGQGNSEAFF.

The chain couples TRBV20-1 to TRBJ1-1; TCRdb's assignment of TRBD1 cannot be checked, as there is no DNA. Per germline, CDR1 DFQATT and CDR2 SNEGSKA (reference sequence). The CDR3 has 17 amino acids. CDR3 loop: CSARGLSLGQSDTEAFF.

The rearrangement joins TRBV7-2 to TRBJ1-1. Germline values: CDR1 SGHTA, CDR2 FQGNSA. The CDR3 covers 16 residues. CDR3 sequence reads: CASSLTSVLRDTEAFF.

Here the CDR3 reads CSAAGGVGNQPQHF. The rearrangement joins TRBV20-1 to TRBJ1-5; TCRdb indicates TRBD1, and absent DNA this call remains unverified. From germline, CDR1 is DFQATT and CDR2 SNEGSKA (reference sequence). This CDR3 is built from 14 residues.

The rearrangement uses TRBV7-3 and TRBJ2-3; TCRdb's assignment of TRBD2 cannot be checked, as there is no DNA. Germline CDR1 SGHTA, CDR2 FQGTGA. The CDR3 loop spans 15 amino acids. This chain's CDR3 is CASSLIGTKTDTQYF.

The J gene is TRBJ1-1, the V gene TRBV5-1. CDR3 length equals 13 residues. Germline-derived CDR1 and CDR2 are SGHRS and YFSETQ. CDR3 amino acids: CASSFELNTEAFF.

V usage is TRBV20-1 and J usage is TRBJ1-5. The CDR3 contains 16 residues. Germline lookup yields CDR1 DFQATT and CDR2 SNEGSKA (reference sequence). The CDR3 loop is CSARRAGTDSNQPQHF.

The rearrangement uses TRBV3-1 and TRBJ2-3. This CDR3 has 12 amino acids. Germline CDR1 LGHDT, CDR2 YNNKEL (reference sequence). The CDR3 reads CASSQSLYSKYF.

This rearrangement joins TRBV20-1 to TRBJ2-7; no DNA is available, so the TRBD1 call from TCRdb remains unchecked. This CDR3 has 13 amino acids. Germline CDR1 and CDR2: DFQATT and SNEGSKA (reference sequence). The CDR3 protein is CSARFRGPYEQYF.

J is TRBJ1-2 and V is TRBV27. The CDR3 has 14 residues. Germline CDR1 is MNHEY and CDR2 is SMNVEV (reference sequence). This chain's CDR3 is CASSLIPGLYGYTF.

The gene calls are TRBV12-3 or TRBV12-4 and TRBJ2-2; TCRdb's D call of TRBD1 is untestable without DNA. This CDR3 region has 16 residues. CDR3 amino acids: CASSWRTGGFFGERFF.

The CDR3 here is CASSSGGETQYF. The chain couples TRBV12-3 or TRBV12-4 to TRBJ2-5; without DNA, the TCRdb call of TRBD1 cannot be checked. The CDR3 contains 12 residues.

V and J are TRBV6-2 or TRBV6-3 and TRBJ2-7; TCRdb designates TRBD1, a call that cannot be tested without DNA. Per the germline V gene, CDR1 is MNHEY and CDR2 is SVGEGT. CDR3 size: 16 residues. The CDR3: CASSYSNRGVVTEQYF.